What follows are 9 T cell receptor beta chains derived from one specimen sequenced in a study of T cell repertoires in cytomegalovirus infection. TCRdb re-analysed the reads in MiXCR, keeping a single row per CDR3 protein. Of about 890,000 distinct CDR3 sequences listed, around 30% are singletons. Their recognized antigens are unknown. Sequences were derived from cultured CD8+ T cells from PBMCs, sampled from culture after CMV antigen stimulation. All receptors derive from a human donor in good health (CMV status not recorded). Some clones in this sample may be carry-over from other donors' samples.

This clonotype was recorded a few times. V is TRBV20-1 and J is TRBJ2-5; 7 bases map to TRBD1. The CDR3 has 12 amino acids. CDR1 and CDR2 (germline): DFQATT, SNEGSKA (reference sequence). The V and J ends lost 4 bases and 5 bases, in that order; junction bases with no gene match: 4. CDR3 loop: CSATDRTETQYF. In nucleotides, the CDR3 is TGCAGTGCTACGGACAGGACTGAGACCCAGTACTTC.

This clonotype was picked up a small number of times. The CDR3 DNA reads TGTGCCAGCAGCGGGGGTCCCCCCTACGAGCAGTACTTC. Protein: CASSGGPPYEQYF. The V gene is TRBV27, the J gene TRBJ2-7; perhaps TRBD2 as D (6 bases). The CDR3 covers 13 residues. The V and J ends lost 6 bases and 2 bases respectively, with 11 bases between them. Germline CDR1 is MNHEY and CDR2 is SMNVEV (reference sequence).

The V and J genes are TRBV2 and TRBJ2-2, with TRBD2 matching over 9 bases. This CDR3 has 16 amino acids. The trim removed 7 bases at V and 2 bases at J, leaving 8 bases unmatched. Germline-derived CDR1 and CDR2 are SNHLY and FYNNEI. The CDR3 is CASTEASGVNTGELFF. The CDR3 DNA follows: TGTGCCAGCACTGAGGCTAGCGGGGTAAACACCGGGGAGCTGTTTTTT.

This clonotype was picked up a small number of times. This sequence joins TRBV15 and TRBJ2-1; D not certain. Germline V gene lookup returns CDR1 LNHNV and CDR2 YYDKDF (reference sequence). V lost 0 bases, J lost 0 bases, and 15 bases lay in between. This CDR3 region has 18 residues. This chain's CDR3 is CATSRDVGFLSSYNEQFF. CDR3 sequence (DNA): TGTGCCACCAGCAGAGATGTAGGATTCCTGAGCTCCTACAATGAGCAGTTCTTC.

This clonotype came up many times. The rearrangement uses TRBV7-6 and TRBJ1-4, with a possible D match to TRBD1 (6 bases). The V and J ends lost 5 bases and 5 bases respectively, with 21 bases between them. In germline, CDR1 is SGHVS, CDR2 FNYEAQ. This CDR3 is built from 17 residues. In nucleotides, the CDR3 is TGTGCCAGCAGCGAGACCTCCTGGGGAGGGGGAAATGAAAAACTGTTTTTT. Translation gives CASSETSWGGGNEKLFF. Full variable domain (missing parts from reference TRBV7-6 and TRBJ1-4): GAGVSQSPRYKVTKRGQDVALRCDPISGHVSLYWYRQALGQGPEFLTYFNYEAQQDKSGLPNDRFSAERPEGSISTLTIQRTEQRDSAMYRCASSETSWGGGNEKLFFGSGTQLSVL.

The gene calls are TRBV6-6 and TRBJ2-1; TRBD2 matches 9 bases. CDR1 and CDR2 from the germline V gene are MNHNY and SVGAGI (reference sequence). V dropped 5 bases and J dropped 3; count of bases not matched to a gene: 2. This CDR3 contains 14 residues. As DNA, the CDR3 is TGTGCCAGCAGTGGCGGGGGGGACTACAATGAGCAGTTCTTC. The encoded protein is CASSGGGDYNEQFF.

This clonotype was seen only a few times. The chain carries TRBV7-2 and TRBJ2-6; D perhaps matches TRBD1 (6 bases). This CDR3 is built from 18 residues. V shed 7 bases and J shed 4 bases, with 23 bases lying between them. Germline loops: CDR1 SGHTA, CDR2 FQGNSA. CDR3 sequence reads: CASTTSPLRGPGANVLTF. CDR3 DNA: TGTGCCAGCACCACCTCTCCCCTCAGGGGTCCCGGGGCCAACGTCCTGACTTTC. Full variable domain (missing parts from reference TRBV7-2 and TRBJ2-6): GAGVSQSPSNKVTEKGKDVELRCDPISGHTALYWYRQSLGQGLEFLIYFQGNSAPDKSGLPSDRFSAERTGGSVSTLTIQRTQQEDSAVYLCASTTSPLRGPGANVLTFGAGSRLTVL.

A few counts support this clonotype. The chain links TRBV7-2 to TRBJ1-2; D is uncertain. CDR3 length: 18 amino acids. The germline CDR1 and CDR2 sequences are SGHTA and FQGNSA. V was shortened by 0 bases and J by 0 bases, with 17 bases between the two germline ends. The DNA of the CDR3 is TGTGCCAGCAGCTTAGCGAGGAGGAGGTCTGCAGCTAACTATGGCTACACCTTC. This sequence encodes CASSLARRRSAANYGYTF.

This clonotype was counted a few times. V is TRBV29-1 and J is TRBJ1-1; D call uncertain. Germline lookup yields CDR1 SQVTM and CDR2 ANQGSEA. This CDR3 contains 13 residues. Trimming took 2 bases from V and 2 from J, leaving 9 bases between them. CDR3 DNA sequence: TGCAGCGTTGAAAGGCCAGCAAACACTGAAGCTTTCTTT. This codes for CSVERPANTEAFF.